The 23 T cell receptor beta chains below come from one sample, sequenced in a study of cytomegalovirus exposure and HLA in healthy donors. TCRdb's table, derived via immunoSEQ multiplex PCR, lists solely in-frame clones and lacks some. The table lists approximately 150,000 clones, 85% to 90% of them singletons. Sequencing was carried out using PBMCs. The source of these receptors is a young woman in good health and CMV-seropositive.

The chain is built from TRBV9 and TRBJ1-1, with D possibly TRBD1 on 5 matching bases. The V gene's germline CDR1 is SGDLS and CDR2 YYNGEE. The CDR3 has 16 residues. Trimming cost V 3 bases and J 6 bases, with 21 bases left between them. The CDR3 bases are TGTGCCAGCAGCGCTCCTTCAGGGCCCTCCGACCCTGAAGCTTTCTTT. Translation gives CASSAPSGPSDPEAFF.

The chain uses TRBV6-1 and TRBJ1-4; D possibly corresponds to TRBD1 (6 bases). Germline V gives CDR1 MNHNS, CDR2 SASEGT. Trimming took off 4 bases at V and 3 bases at J, with 18 bases between the two ends. CDR3 size: 17 residues. The DNA for the CDR3 is TGTGCCAGCAGTGCACAGGGTCGGGGGGCCGCTAATGAAAAACTGTTTTTT. Amino acids: CASSAQGRGAANEKLFF.

The V and J genes are TRBV30 and TRBJ2-7, with TRBD1 identical over 9 bases. In germline, CDR1 is GTSNPN, CDR2 SVGIG (reference sequence). The CDR3 is made up of 13 amino acids. Trimming took 7 bases from V and 4 from J; bases not matched to a gene: 8. The CDR3 loop reads CASSGTGSYEQYF. CDR3 bases: TGTGCCTCCTCCGGGACAGGGTCATACGAGCAGTACTTC.

V gene TRBV6-6 combines with J gene TRBJ2-2, with D possibly matching TRBD2 (5 bases). Trimming pared 7 bases from V and 1 base from J, leaving 16 bases between. The germline V gene encodes CDR1 MNHNY and CDR2 SVGAGI (reference sequence). CDR3 size: 16 residues. Here the CDR3 reads CASTPPGSENTGELFF. DNA of the CDR3: TGTGCCAGCACCCCACCGGGTAGCGAGAACACCGGGGAGCTGTTTTTT.

This chain uses TRBV10-1 with TRBJ2-1; TRBD2 matches at 8 bases. J was trimmed by 7 bases and V by 4 bases; bases with no gene match: 3. Germline V gene lookup returns CDR1 WNHNN and CDR2 SYGVQD (reference sequence). The length of the CDR3 is 13 residues. CDR3 DNA sequence: TGCGCCAGCAGTGGACTAGCGACTAATGAGCAGTTCTTC. This translates into CASSGLATNEQFF.

V and J are TRBV6-1 and TRBJ2-7, with 8 positions matching TRBD1. Germline V lookup: CDR1 MNHNS, CDR2 SASEGT. The J segment lost 3 bases and the V segment lost 6 bases, leaving 7 bases of the junction unmatched. This CDR3 comprises 14 residues. The chain's CDR3 is CASSLDRADYEQYF. The CDR3 DNA reads as TGTGCCAGCAGCTTGGACAGGGCGGACTACGAGCAGTACTTC.

This chain connects TRBV19 to TRBJ2-1; 8 bases match TRBD1. Germline loops: CDR1 LNHDA, CDR2 SQIVND (reference sequence). Trimming removed 4 bases from V and 2 bases from J; junction bases left unmatched: 4. The CDR3 length is 15 residues. CDR3 in DNA: TGTGCCAGTAGTAGCGGGACAGGAGCCTACAATGAGCAGTTCTTC. Amino acid sequence: CASSSGTGAYNEQFF.

The chain employs TRBV7-9 and TRBJ2-7; 9 bases are a match to TRBD1. The CDR3 covers 15 residues. Trimming cost V 6 bases and J 5 bases; bases outside gene matches: 11. Germline CDR1 SEHNR, CDR2 FQNEAQ (reference sequence). As DNA, the CDR3 is TGTGCCAGCAGTTCTACAGGGGGCGCCGGGGACGAGCAGTACTTC. Translating it yields CASSSTGGAGDEQYF.

The rearrangement joins TRBV27 to TRBJ2-2; 8 bases line up with TRBD1. The junction had 3 bases not matched to a gene; V was cut back by 2 bases and J by 7 bases. From germline, CDR1 is MNHEY and CDR2 SMNVEV (reference sequence). The length of the CDR3 is 14 residues. Written as DNA, the CDR3 is TGTGCCAGCAGTTTACAGGGGGCCGGCGGGGAGCTGTTTTTT. Amino acids: CASSLQGAGGELFF.

The CDR3 DNA follows: TGTGCCAGCAGCTTCGGAGGGACCCACGAGCAGTACTTC. As protein: CASSFGGTHEQYF. The rearrangement joins TRBV5-6 to TRBJ2-7, with a tentative D call TRBD2 (6 bases). The V end was cut by 2 bases, the J end by 5 bases, with 11 bases between. The CDR3 totals 13 residues. Looked up from germline, CDR1 is SGHDT and CDR2 is YYEEEE.

The chain has TRBV13 and TRBJ2-3; TRBD1 aligns across 10 bases. Germline V gene lookup returns CDR1 PRHDT and CDR2 FYEKMQ (reference sequence). The CDR3 spans 15 residues. After removal of 5 bases from V and 3 bases from J, the junction contained 5 bases not matched to a gene. The CDR3, as DNA: TGTGCCAGCAGCCCACGGGGACAGGGGACAGATACGCAGTATTTT. This translates into CASSPRGQGTDTQYF. The entire variable domain, with the rest obtained from reference TRBV13 and TRBJ2-3, is as follows: AAGVIQSPRHLIKEKRETATLKCYPIPRHDTVYWYQQGPGQDPQFLISFYEKMQSDKGSIPDRFSAQQFSDYHSELNMSSLELGDSALYFCASSPRGQGTDTQYFGPGTRLTVL.

V gene TRBV10-3 combines with J gene TRBJ1-5, with D possibly TRBD1 on 6 matching bases. CDR3 length: 16 amino acids. V shed 0 bases and J shed 0 bases, with 9 bases lying between them. CDR1 and CDR2 from the germline V gene are ENHRY and SYGVKD. CDR3 in DNA: TGTGCCATCAGTGAGTCAGGGGGATTTAGCAATCAGCCCCAGCATTTT. Translating gives CAISESGGFSNQPQHF.

This chain links TRBV6-5 with TRBJ2-7; TRBD2 matches 10 bases. Germline V lookup: CDR1 MNHEY, CDR2 SVGAGI. With V trimmed by 6 bases and J by 6 bases, 11 bases remained unmatched. The CDR3 has 15 residues. Written as DNA, the CDR3 is TGTGCCAGCAGGGCATCCGGGACTAGCGTGTTCGAGCAGTACTTC. Residues: CASRASGTSVFEQYF.

V usage is TRBV18 and J usage is TRBJ2-7, with a weak D call TRBD2 (5 bases). Germline values: CDR1 KGHSH, CDR2 LQKENI. V lost 5 bases to trimming and J lost 0 bases, with 11 bases between them. The CDR3 spans 14 residues. The CDR3 coding sequence is TGTGCCAGCTCAACAAGCGGCGCCTCCTACGAGCAGTACTTC. Translation gives CASSTSGASYEQYF.

The rearrangement joins TRBV11-2 to TRBJ1-2; 11 bases are a match to TRBD1. The trim removed 5 bases at V and 7 bases at J, leaving 9 bases unmatched. CDR3 length: 15 residues. The germline V gene encodes CDR1 SGHAT and CDR2 FQNNGV. CDR3 coding DNA: TGTGCCAGCAGCCGGCGGGACAGGGGGAGTGGTGGCTACACCTTC. It codes for CASSRRDRGSGGYTF.

CDR3 region: CASSHDPTATYGYTF. For the CDR3, the DNA is TGCGCCAGCAGCCACGACCCGACAGCGACCTATGGCTACACCTTC. J is TRBJ1-2 and V is TRBV4-3; D perhaps matches TRBD1 (5 bases). CDR3 length: 15 residues. The ends were cut back, 3 bases at V and 4 bases at J, with 15 bases in the middle. Germline loops: CDR1 LGHNA, CDR2 YSLEER.

V and J are TRBV19 and TRBJ2-7; 10 bases line up with TRBD1. Per the germline V gene, CDR1 is LNHDA and CDR2 is SQIVND (reference sequence). This CDR3 comprises 16 residues. Trimming cost V 7 bases and J 1 base; bases outside gene matches: 10. CDR3 DNA: TGTGCCAGTAATAACCACCCGGGACAGGGGTCCTACGAGCAGTACTTC. This codes for CASNNHPGQGSYEQYF. The complete variable domain, with remaining parts taken from reference TRBV19 and TRBJ2-7, reads DGGITQSPKYLFRKEGQNVTLSCEQNLNHDAMYWYRQDPGQGLRLIYYSQIVNDFQKGDIAEGYSVSREKKESFPLTVTSAQKNPTAFYLCASNNHPGQGSYEQYFGPGTRLTVT.

V gene TRBV5-4 combines with J gene TRBJ2-7, with 9 positions matching TRBD2. Trimming cost V 2 bases and J 7 bases; bases outside gene matches: 10. Germline V CDR1 and CDR2: SGHNT, YYREEE (reference sequence). This CDR3 has 15 residues. This CDR3 is CASSFPSGNLGEQYF. CDR3 coding DNA: TGTGCCAGCAGCTTCCCTAGCGGGAACCTCGGGGAGCAGTACTTC.

This clone is a singleton in its sample. This chain joins TRBV7-2 and TRBJ2-7; 7 bases match TRBD1. CDR1 and CDR2 (germline): SGHTA, FQGNSA. V shed 6 bases, J shed 5 bases, and the junction held 10 bases outside the gene matches. CDR3 length: 14 residues. The CDR3 reads CASSRDRLSHEQYF. The CDR3 DNA reads as TGTGCCAGCAGTCGGGACAGACTATCCCACGAGCAGTACTTC. Complete variable domain (other parts from reference TRBV7-2 and TRBJ2-7): GAGVSQSPSNKVTEKGKDVELRCDPISGHTALYWYRQSLGQGLEFLIYFQGNSAPDKSGLPSDRFSAERTGGSVSTLTIQRTQQEDSAVYLCASSRDRLSHEQYFGPGTRLTVT.

The rearrangement joins TRBV19 to TRBJ1-1, with a tentative D call TRBD1 (5 bases). The CDR3 covers 15 residues. CDR1 and CDR2 from the germline V gene are LNHDA and SQIVND (reference sequence). The V and J ends lost 3 bases and 0 bases respectively, with 11 bases between them. CDR3 in amino acids: CASSIGGGMNTEAFF. CDR3 bases: TGTGCCAGTAGTATCGGCGGGGGGATGAACACTGAAGCTTTCTTT.

The rearrangement uses TRBV20-1 and TRBJ2-7; D remains ambiguous. The CDR3 covers 11 residues. V was pared by 5 bases and J by 4 bases, with 9 bases between. Germline assignment: CDR1 DFQATT and CDR2 SNEGSKA (reference sequence). The CDR3 DNA follows: TGCAGTGCTTCACAGTGGTACGAGCAGTACTTC. This gives the protein CSASQWYEQYF.

This clone showed up just a few times. The chain joins TRBV29-1 to TRBJ1-5; no clear D. Trimming took off 4 bases at V and 3 bases at J, with 7 bases between the two ends. The CDR3 has 12 residues. The germline CDR1 and CDR2 sequences are SQVTM and ANQGSEA. In DNA form, the CDR3 reads TGCAGCGTTGGGCAGTACAATCAGCCCCAGCATTTT. Translating it yields CSVGQYNQPQHF.

The CDR3 coding sequence is TGTGCCAGCAGCTTATACACCCGGAGCTCCTACAATGAGCAGTTCTTC. Encoded protein: CASSLYTRSSYNEQFF. The V and J genes are TRBV13 and TRBJ2-1; no clear D. V lost 2 bases, J lost 0 bases, and 11 bases lay in between. The CDR3 sequence is 16 residues long. Germline CDR1 and CDR2: PRHDT and FYEKMQ (reference sequence).